A single sample gave rise to the 14 T cell receptor beta chains below, sequenced in a study of T cells in Graves' hyperthyroidism and ophthalmopathy. Amplified TCR beta CDR3 regions derived from RNA transcripts. The HTBI primer set drove a first-round RT-PCR of the TCR CDR3. TCRdb redid the calling of the multiplex PCR reads with MiXCR, one entry per CDR3 protein. The table lists about 770,000 distinct CDR3 sequences, roughly a sixth of them singletons, with 16% in the top ten. Material for sequencing was blood. These receptors all come from a woman between 45 and 60 years old with Graves' hyperthyroidism that later progressed to Graves' ophthalmopathy.

In this sample, this clonotype turned up many times. The chain uses TRBV20-1 and TRBJ1-5; D not resolved. The ends were cut back, 0 bases at V and 4 bases at J, with 4 bases in the middle. The CDR3 consists of 12 residues. Germline lookup yields CDR1 DFQATT and CDR2 SNEGSKA (reference sequence). In nucleotides, the CDR3 is TGCAGTGCTAGAGATCCTAATCAGCCCCAGCATTTT. Amino acids: CSARDPNQPQHF.

This clonotype was observed many times. This chain uses TRBV7-2 with TRBJ2-7; TRBD1 aligns across 8 bases. The CDR3 is 17 amino acids. Germline V lookup: CDR1 SGHTA, CDR2 FQGNSA. V shed 5 bases, J shed 1 base, and the junction held 13 bases outside the gene matches. This CDR3 reads CASSPSQSRQGSYEQYF. The CDR3 region has the DNA TGTGCCAGCAGCCCCTCCCAATCGCGACAGGGGTCCTACGAGCAGTACTTC.

The sample holds many counts of this clonotype. The J gene is TRBJ2-3, the V gene TRBV5-1; D possibly corresponds to TRBD2 (7 bases). The CDR3 extends over 15 amino acids. CDR1 is SGHRS, CDR2 YFSETQ, per germline. V gave up 4 bases and J gave up 2 bases, with 14 bases separating them. Written as DNA, the CDR3 is TGCGCCAGCAGCATAGACCGGGGGGCCACAGATACGCAGTATTTT. Residues: CASSIDRGATDTQYF.

V and J are TRBV20-1 and TRBJ1-2, with 7 bases lining up with TRBD1. The CDR3 loop spans 15 amino acids. Germline lookup yields CDR1 DFQATT and CDR2 SNEGSKA (reference sequence). The V segment lost 1 base and the J segment 0 bases; nucleotides outside the gene matches: 5. CDR3 residues: CSARGDSAANYGYTF. CDR3 nucleotide sequence: TGCAGTGCTAGAGGGGACAGCGCAGCTAACTATGGCTACACCTTC.

This clonotype was seen many times. The chain couples TRBV18 to TRBJ1-2; D is unresolved. The CDR3 extends over 11 amino acids. CDR1 KGHSH and CDR2 LQKENI come from the germline V gene. Trimming removed 3 bases from V and 7 bases from J, with 6 bases in between. This chain's CDR3 is CASSPLAGYTF. For the CDR3, the DNA is TGTGCCAGCTCACCCCTCGCTGGCTACACCTTC. Variable domain in full (rest from reference TRBV18 and TRBJ1-2): NAGVMQNPRHLVRRRGQEARLRCSPMKGHSHVYWYRQLPEEGLKFMVYLQKENIIDESGMPKERFSAEFPKEGPSILRIQQVVRGDSAAYFCASSPLAGYTFGSGTRLTVV.

This clonotype was seen repeatedly, ten times or more. The chain recombines TRBV7-6 with TRBJ1-1; maybe TRBD1 (5 bases). Germline V gene lookup returns CDR1 SGHVS and CDR2 FNYEAQ. This CDR3 region has 14 residues. Trimming pared 1 base from V and 4 bases from J, leaving 10 bases between. CDR3 in DNA: TGTGCCAGCAGCTTAGAAGGGGAGGGCACTGAAGCTTTCTTT. It encodes CASSLEGEGTEAFF.

This clonotype has at least ten counts. The chain links TRBV27 to TRBJ2-6, with a possible D match to TRBD2 (6 bases). Trimming removed 2 bases from V and 2 bases from J, with 7 bases in between. The CDR3 covers 15 residues. Per germline, CDR1 MNHEY and CDR2 SMNVEV (reference sequence). The CDR3 reads CASSLGGTGANVLTF. The CDR3 DNA follows: TGTGCCAGCAGTTTAGGGGGGACTGGGGCCAACGTCCTGACTTTC.

In its sample, this clonotype was seen many times. The chain joins TRBV11-3 to TRBJ2-1; D is possibly TRBD2 (6 bases). Between the trimmed V and J ends, which lost 4 bases and 1 base, there was a span of 11 bases. This CDR3 spans 15 amino acids. The V gene's germline CDR1 is SGHNT and CDR2 YENEEA. CDR3 region: CASSSDYYSYNEQFF. The CDR3 DNA sequence: TGTGCCAGCAGCTCGGACTATTATTCCTACAATGAGCAGTTCTTC. The full variable domain, in which reference TRBV11-3 and TRBJ2-1 provide the parts outside the CDR3, is EAGVVQSPRYKIIEKKQPVAFWCNPISGHNTLYWYLQNLGQGPELLIRYENEEAVDDSQLPKDRFSAERLKGVDSTLKIQPAELGDSAVYLCASSSDYYSYNEQFFGPGTRLTVL.

The gene calls are TRBV14 and TRBJ1-5, with 7 bases fitting TRBD1. The CDR3 has 17 amino acids. V trimming: 5 bases; J trimming: 0 bases; junction bases outside the gene matches: 10. Germline-derived CDR1 and CDR2 are SGHDN and FVKESK. CDR3 loop: CASSKHRGQYSNQPQHF. The CDR3 DNA reads TGTGCCAGCAGCAAGCATCGGGGACAGTATAGCAATCAGCCCCAGCATTTT.

This clonotype was recorded at least ten times. The V call is TRBV2, the J call TRBJ2-2; D not certain. Trimming stripped 6 bases from V and 3 bases from J, with 5 bases between. Germline V gives CDR1 SNHLY, CDR2 FYNNEI. The CDR3 contains 12 residues. The CDR3 loop reads CASRQHTGELFF. CDR3 DNA: TGTGCCAGCAGACAGCACACCGGGGAGCTGTTTTTT.

CDR3 in amino acids: CASSPSPGTGMNTQYF. CDR3 bases: TGTGCCAGCAGCCCCAGTCCCGGGACAGGGATGAATACGCAGTATTTT. The V gene is TRBV13, the J gene TRBJ2-3, with 9 bases matching TRBD1. Trimming removed 5 bases from V and 7 bases from J; junction bases left unmatched: 13. The CDR3 runs 16 residues. CDR1 is PRHDT and CDR2 is FYEKMQ in the germline V gene (reference sequence).

This clonotype appeared many times. The chain is built from TRBV5-1 and TRBJ1-1, with 8 bases that match TRBD1. The length of the CDR3 is 14 residues. The germline gives CDR1 SGHRS, CDR2 YFSETQ. Trimming took 3 bases from V and 1 from J; bases not matched to a gene: 2. The CDR3 loop is CASSSGQENTEAFF. The CDR3, as DNA: TGCGCCAGCAGCTCGGGACAGGAGAACACTGAAGCTTTCTTT.

For this clonotype: This may be a read error, as it is one base from a much larger clone. The chain carries TRBV11-3 and TRBJ2-5, with D perhaps matching TRBD1 or TRBD2 (5 bases each). The CDR3 covers 13 residues. In germline, CDR1 is SGHNT, CDR2 YENEEA. CDR3 DNA: TGTGCCAACAGCCGGATGAGGGGAGAGACCCAGTACTTC. Encoded protein: CANSRMRGETQYF.

Many counts were recorded for this clonotype. The genes are TRBV4-1 and TRBJ1-1, with D possibly being TRBD1 (5 bases). This CDR3 is 14 amino acids long. V lost 1 base to trimming and J lost 1 base, with 7 bases between them. The germline gives CDR1 MGHRA, CDR2 YSYEKL. The CDR3, as DNA: TGCGCCAGCAGCCAAGCCGACAGGAACACTGAAGCTTTCTTT. Amino acids: CASSQADRNTEAFF.